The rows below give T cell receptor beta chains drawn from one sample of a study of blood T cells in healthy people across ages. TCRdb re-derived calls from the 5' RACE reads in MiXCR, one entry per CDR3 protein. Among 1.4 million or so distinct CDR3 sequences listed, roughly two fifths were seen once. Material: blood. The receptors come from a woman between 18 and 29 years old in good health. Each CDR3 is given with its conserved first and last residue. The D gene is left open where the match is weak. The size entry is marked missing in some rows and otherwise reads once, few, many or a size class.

TGCGCCAGCAGCTTGGTGTCTAGCCGGGAGACCCAGTACTTC CASSLVSSRETQYF few NA TRBJ2-5 TRBV5-1
TGTGCCAGTAGTATAGGACTAGCGGGAGGCAATGAGCAGTTCTTC CASSIGLAGGNEQFF NA TRBD2 TRBJ2-1 TRBV19
TGTGCCAGCAGTTACCGGACTAGCTCGGACGAGACCCAGTACTTC CASSYRTSSDETQYF NA TRBD2 TRBJ2-5 TRBV6-2/TRBV6-3
TGCGCCAGCAGCTCCGGGACAGGGATCCAAGAGACCCAGTACTTC CASSSGTGIQETQYF NA TRBD1 TRBJ2-5 TRBV5-1
TGTGCCAGCAACGAGGGTGGCAATGAGCAGTTCTTC CASNEGGNEQFF NA NA TRBJ2-1 TRBV6-5
TGCAGCGCATGGGACAGGACTAACTATGGCTACACCTTC CSAWDRTNYGYTF few TRBD1 TRBJ1-2 TRBV29-1
TGTGCCACCAGTGATACCCGGGACAGGGGATCGGTGACTTTCTTT CATSDTRDRGSVTFF NA TRBD1 TRBJ1-1 TRBV24-1
TGTGCCAGCAGTTTACTGGGTGGCGGCTACACCTTC CASSLLGGGYTF many NA TRBJ1-2 TRBV27
TGCGCCAGCAGCCAAGAGAGCAGACGCCCAGAGACCCAGTACTTC CASSQESRRPETQYF few NA TRBJ2-5 TRBV4-1
TGTGCCAGCAGCCAGCCGAGGTCACCCCTCCACTTT CASSQPRSPLHF NA NA TRBJ1-6 TRBV7-8
TGCGCCAGCAGCCAAGATGGGAGGGTCGGAGAGACCCAGTACTTC CASSQDGRVGETQYF NA TRBD2 TRBJ2-5 TRBV4-1
TGTGCCAGCAGCCCCCACACGAGCTCCCACAATGAGCAGTTCTTC CASSPHTSSHNEQFF NA NA TRBJ2-1 TRBV7-9
TGTGCCAGCAGTGAAAAGACTAACTATGGCTACACCTTC CASSEKTNYGYTF NA NA TRBJ1-2 TRBV2
TGTGCCAGCGCCGGGGGTATCTCCTACGGGCAGTACTTC CASAGGISYGQYF NA NA TRBJ2-4 TRBV27
TGTGCCAGCAGCCCCGTCGTTGGAAGGACGGCCTCCTACGAGCAGTACTTC CASSPVVGRTASYEQYF NA NA TRBJ2-7 TRBV7-9
TGTGCCAGCAGTTACTCGGGCCTAAGCGGGGTTTACAATGAGCAGTTCTTC CASSYSGLSGVYNEQFF few TRBD2 TRBJ2-1 TRBV6-2/TRBV6-3
TGTGCCAGCAGCGTGACAGGGGGCTCTGGAAACACCATATATTTT CASSVTGGSGNTIYF NA TRBD1 TRBJ1-3 TRBV7-2
TGTGCCAGCAGTCAATCCCTCCTCTACGCGGGGAGATCCACAGATACGCAGTATTTT CASSQSLLYAGRSTDTQYF NA NA TRBJ2-3 TRBV6-1
TGCAGTGCTAGAGAAGGGAGGGGCACAGATACGCAGTATTTT CSAREGRGTDTQYF few TRBD2 TRBJ2-3 TRBV20-1
TGTGCCAGCAGTTTCGGCAGGGGGAATATAAGGGAGACCCAGTACTTC CASSFGRGNIRETQYF NA TRBD1 TRBJ2-5 TRBV6-5
TGTGCCAGCAGCACGGTGCGGGGGCGCGAATTGTACTTC CASSTVRGRELYF NA NA TRBJ2-7 TRBV14
TGTGCCAGCAGTAGACAGCGAGTGGAAGAGACCCAGTACTTC CASSRQRVEETQYF NA NA TRBJ2-5 TRBV7-2